One and the same sample provided the 21 T cell receptor beta chains below, sequenced in a study of CD4 T cells in relation to SARS-CoV-2 and coronaviruses. This table comes from immunoSEQ multiplex PCR, and its TCRdb copy is limited to in-frame clones, with some not included. The sample contains tens of thousands of clones, around 80% of which appear only once. The unexposed donors gave CD4+ T cells in about 2011-2019, prior to COVID-19. The cells were cultured for under twelve days before CD4+ T cells were isolated. These receptors have no identified antigens. The material sequenced was CD4+ T cells from PBMCs, cultured in vitro. The receptors come from a human donor in good health.

V is TRBV9 and J is TRBJ2-3; 7 bases match TRBD2. CDR1 is SGDLS and CDR2 is YYNGEE in the germline V gene. V trimming: 4 bases; J trimming: 1 base; junction bases outside the gene matches: 12. The CDR3 totals 17 residues. The CDR3 coding sequence is TGTGCCAGCAGCTCCCACCAAGCGGGAACTGGCACAGATACGCAGTATTTT. It codes for CASSSHQAGTGTDTQYF.

The V call is TRBV4-1, the J call TRBJ1-1; D unclear. The germline V and J ends were trimmed by 4 bases and 3 bases, with 6 bases remaining between them. Germline V gene sequence: CDR1 MGHRA, CDR2 YSYEKL. CDR3 length equals 12 residues. CDR3 in DNA: TGCGCCAGCAGCCTGGGCTACACTGAAGCTTTCTTT. Protein product: CASSLGYTEAFF.

This clone was observed a few times. CDR3 sequence reads: CASSPNNQPQHF. CDR3 sequence (DNA): TGTGCCAGTAGTCCCAACAATCAGCCCCAGCATTTT. The V gene is TRBV19, the J gene TRBJ1-5; D gene uncertain. The CDR3 has 12 residues. V shed 5 bases and J shed 3 bases, with 5 bases lying between them. From germline, CDR1 is LNHDA and CDR2 SQIVND (reference sequence).

The gene calls are TRBV29-1 and TRBJ2-2; 9 positions match TRBD1. Per germline, CDR1 SQVTM and CDR2 ANQGSEA. V dropped 7 bases and J dropped 7; count of bases not matched to a gene: 1. CDR3 size: 11 residues. The CDR3 coding sequence is TGCAGCGCGACAGGGGGCGGGGAGCTGTTTTTT. Protein: CSATGGGELFF.

This chain connects TRBV2 to TRBJ2-7; 8 positions match TRBD1. V was clipped by 9 bases and J by 6 bases; unmatched bases: 13. This CDR3 comprises 14 residues. From germline, CDR1 is SNHLY and CDR2 FYNNEI. The CDR3 nucleotides are TGTGCCAGTATCCCGGACAGGGTCGTCGTCGAGCAGTACTTC. Translated: CASIPDRVVVEQYF.

V usage is TRBV5-1 and J usage is TRBJ2-5, with D possibly matching TRBD2 (5 bases). The CDR3 consists of 15 residues. Germline V gene data show CDR1 as SGHRS and CDR2 as YFSETQ. The germline V and J ends were trimmed by 0 bases and 5 bases, with 14 bases remaining between them. In DNA, the CDR3 is TGCGCCAGCAGCTTGGCCCCTCTAGCCCAGGAGACCCAGTACTTC. Protein sequence: CASSLAPLAQETQYF.

The V and J genes are TRBV5-1 and TRBJ1-1; a weak D match, TRBD1 (5 bases). V dropped 3 bases and J dropped 3 bases, with 15 bases sitting between them. The CDR3 contains 15 residues. Germline values: CDR1 SGHRS, CDR2 YFSETQ. The CDR3 spells CASSSGGAGHTEAFF. The CDR3 coding sequence is TGCGCCAGCAGCTCGGGGGGAGCCGGGCACACTGAAGCTTTCTTT.

The chain couples TRBV21-1 to TRBJ2-4; the table's D call, TRBD1, was not checked against the DNA. TRBV21-1 is annotated as a pseudogene. The CDR3 covers 17 residues. Here the CDR3 DNA reads TGTGCCAGCAGCGGTCAAGGCAGGGGCCCATCCAAAAACATTCAGTACTTC. Its protein is CASSGQGRGPSKNIQYF.

The chain joins TRBV9 to TRBJ2-5, with unresolved D. The germline gives CDR1 SGDLS, CDR2 YYNGEE. The CDR3 is made up of 15 amino acids. V dropped 0 bases and J dropped 3 bases, with 12 bases sitting between them. This CDR3 is CASSVVGSREETQYF. DNA for the CDR3: TGTGCCAGCAGCGTAGTCGGTAGCCGGGAAGAGACCCAGTACTTC.

This clone was observed a handful of times. The chain carries TRBV10-1 and TRBJ2-1; TRBD2 matches 9 bases. The germline gives CDR1 WNHNN, CDR2 SYGVQD (reference sequence). The CDR3 covers 17 residues. V gave up 2 bases and J gave up 8 bases; unmatched junction bases: 13. The CDR3 DNA reads as TGCGCCAGCAGTGAGGAAACGGGCGGGAGGGCCCAGGATGAGCAGTTCTTC. The encoded protein is CASSEETGGRAQDEQFF.

The V gene is TRBV6-6, the J gene TRBJ1-1, with TRBD1 matching 8 bases. The CDR3 is made up of 15 amino acids. The J segment lost 5 bases and the V segment lost 7 bases, leaving 12 bases of the junction unmatched. Per germline, CDR1 MNHNY and CDR2 SVGAGI (reference sequence). CDR3 coding DNA: TGTGCCAGCACCCAAGCAGGCAGGGGGCGTACTGAAGCTTTCTTT. Amino acids: CASTQAGRGRTEAFF.

This clone has only one observation. J is TRBJ1-1 and V is TRBV7-8; the D is unclear. The CDR3 totals 19 residues. Per germline, CDR1 SGHVS and CDR2 FQNEAQ. V was pared by 0 bases and J by 2 bases, with 22 bases between. The CDR3 coding sequence is TGTGCCAGCAGCTTAGCGACTGGGTCCTCAAAGACCGTCAACACTGAAGCTTTCTTT. Its translation: CASSLATGSSKTVNTEAFF. Combining the CDR3 with reference TRBV7-8 and TRBJ1-1 gives the whole variable domain GAGVSQSPRYKVAKRGQDVALRCDPISGHVSLFWYQQALGQGPEFLTYFQNEAQLDKSGLPSDRFFAERPEGSVSTLKIQRTQQEDSAVYLCASSLATGSSKTVNTEAFFGQGTRLTVV.

The J gene is TRBJ1-2, the V gene TRBV18; tentative D call: TRBD1 (6 bases). V dropped 3 bases and J dropped 9 bases, with 17 bases sitting between them. Germline V gene sequence: CDR1 KGHSH, CDR2 LQKENI. The CDR3 totals 14 residues. The CDR3 loop is CASSPLDRDNRYTF. The CDR3 bases are TGTGCCAGCTCACCCCTGGACCGGGACAATCGCTACACCTTC.

The J gene is TRBJ2-3, the V gene TRBV5-6, with D tentatively TRBD1 or TRBD2 (5 bases each). The germline CDR1 and CDR2 sequences are SGHDT and YYEEEE. This CDR3 is built from 13 residues. With 4 bases removed from V and 7 bases from J, the gap between germline ends came to 13 bases. In nucleotides, the CDR3 is TGTGCCAGCAGCCGGGACCTACCCTATACGCAGTATTTT. It specifies CASSRDLPYTQYF.

The rearrangement uses TRBV7-2 and TRBJ1-5; D not resolved. The CDR3 totals 16 residues. Trimming removed 1 base at V and 3 bases at J, with 13 bases between. Germline CDR1 SGHTA, CDR2 FQGNSA. CDR3 DNA: TGTGCCAGCAGCTTAGGTTCCGTGCTTCCCAATCAGCCCCAGCATTTT. Its protein is CASSLGSVLPNQPQHF.

The gene calls are TRBV20-1 and TRBJ1-2; tentatively, D is TRBD1 (6 bases). Germline V gene sequence: CDR1 DFQATT, CDR2 SNEGSKA (reference sequence). Trimming stripped 3 bases from V and 6 bases from J, with 14 bases between. This CDR3 spans 13 amino acids. The CDR3 region is CSASLGGADGYTF. CDR3 nucleotides: TGCAGTGCTAGTCTCGGGGGCGCAGATGGCTACACCTTC.

The chain uses TRBV9 and TRBJ1-3, with D maybe TRBD1 (5 bases). The germline V and J ends were trimmed by 0 bases and 4 bases, with 11 bases remaining between them. Germline CDR1 SGDLS, CDR2 YYNGEE. The CDR3 consists of 15 residues. The CDR3 reads CASSVASGYGNTIYF. The CDR3 DNA sequence: TGTGCCAGCAGCGTAGCTTCAGGGTACGGAAACACCATATATTTT.

The V and J genes are TRBV2 and TRBJ1-6; unclear D gene. This CDR3 contains 14 residues. The V gene lost 5 bases and the J gene lost 8 bases, with 13 bases spanning the gap. CDR1 is SNHLY, CDR2 FYNNEI, per germline. This CDR3 is CASSPTPPYSPLHF. In DNA form, the CDR3 reads TGTGCCAGCAGTCCGACACCACCGTATTCACCCCTCCACTTT.

The V and J genes are TRBV24-1 and TRBJ2-1, with D possibly being TRBD1 or TRBD2 (5 bases each). CDR1 is KGHDR, CDR2 SFDVKD, per germline. V was pared by 3 bases and J by 3 bases, with 17 bases between. The CDR3 loop spans 17 amino acids. The CDR3 sequence: CATSDGASSTLYNEQFF. The DNA for the CDR3 is TGTGCCACCAGTGATGGGGCTAGCTCAACCCTCTACAATGAGCAGTTCTTC.

V and J are TRBV18 and TRBJ1-1; no reliable D call. Trimming left V 6 bases short and J 3 bases short, with 11 bases between. The CDR3 is 13 residues long. Germline V CDR1 and CDR2: KGHSH, LQKENI. This CDR3 reads CASSSLQDTEAFF. CDR3 coding DNA: TGTGCCAGCTCTTCCCTTCAGGACACTGAAGCTTTCTTT.

This chain uses TRBV5-5 with TRBJ2-1; 7 bases fit TRBD2. The V segment lost 7 bases and the J segment 6 bases; nucleotides outside the gene matches: 10. This CDR3 comprises 14 residues. Germline loops: CDR1 SGHKS, CDR2 YYEKEE (reference sequence). The CDR3 DNA is TGTGCCAGCCCGGGACTACGACTATCCAATGAGCAGTTCTTC. Translation: CASPGLRLSNEQFF.